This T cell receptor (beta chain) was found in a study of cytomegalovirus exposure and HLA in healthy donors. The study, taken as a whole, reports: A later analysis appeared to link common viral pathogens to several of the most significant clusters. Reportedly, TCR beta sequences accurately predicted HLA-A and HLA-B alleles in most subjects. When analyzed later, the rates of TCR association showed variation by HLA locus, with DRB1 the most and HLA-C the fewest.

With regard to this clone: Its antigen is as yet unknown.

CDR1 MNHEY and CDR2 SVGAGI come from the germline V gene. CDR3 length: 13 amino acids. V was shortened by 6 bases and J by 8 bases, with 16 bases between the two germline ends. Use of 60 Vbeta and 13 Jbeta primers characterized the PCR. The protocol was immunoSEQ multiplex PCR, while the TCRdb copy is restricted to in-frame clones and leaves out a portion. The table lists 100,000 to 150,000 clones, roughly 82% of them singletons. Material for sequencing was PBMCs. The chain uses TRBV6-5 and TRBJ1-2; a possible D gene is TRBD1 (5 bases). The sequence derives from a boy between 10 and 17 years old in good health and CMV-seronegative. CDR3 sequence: CASSYDSRYGYTF. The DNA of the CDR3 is TGTGCCAGCAGCTACGACAGCCGCTACGGCTACACCTTC.